This TCR beta chain was recovered during a study of blood T cell repertoires in COVID-19. The wider study: From the United States, Italy and Spain came samples of acute and convalescent COVID-19. Sources were T cells, B-cell-depleted T cells, or PBMCs; the material itself was cDNA or gDNA.

Followed longitudinally, the Seattle patients had been enrolled during active infection. As handled by the study authors: Estimation of nucleated cell counts was performed using reference gene primer amplification. Repertoires were generated with immunoSEQ multiplex PCR, while TCRdb's copy carries only in-frame clones and drops some. The DNA gave D and trimming, while V, J and clone size come from that table. Among approximately 97,000 clones listed, about 91% were seen once. Germline V gene lookup returns CDR1 SGHAT and CDR2 FQNNGV. This CDR3 comprises 16 residues. Losses at the gene ends were 6 bases for V and 2 bases for J; bases not matched to a gene: 11.

The sequenced material came from peripheral blood. V and J are TRBV11-2 and TRBJ2-5; TRBD1 matches at 8 bases. The TCR originated in a man aged 50-60 years with COVID-19, enrolled during active disease. The CDR3 sequence: CASSRVRTGPQETQYF. CDR3 coding DNA: TGTGCCAGCAGTCGCGTACGGACAGGGCCGCAAGAGACCCAGTACTTC. Together with reference TRBV11-2 and TRBJ2-5, the CDR3 gives the full variable domain: EAGVAQSPRYKIIEKRQSVAFWCNPISGHATLYWYQQILGQGPKLLIQFQNNGVVDDSQLPKDRFSAERLKGVDSTLKIQPAKLEDSAVYLCASSRVRTGPQETQYFGPGTRLLVL.